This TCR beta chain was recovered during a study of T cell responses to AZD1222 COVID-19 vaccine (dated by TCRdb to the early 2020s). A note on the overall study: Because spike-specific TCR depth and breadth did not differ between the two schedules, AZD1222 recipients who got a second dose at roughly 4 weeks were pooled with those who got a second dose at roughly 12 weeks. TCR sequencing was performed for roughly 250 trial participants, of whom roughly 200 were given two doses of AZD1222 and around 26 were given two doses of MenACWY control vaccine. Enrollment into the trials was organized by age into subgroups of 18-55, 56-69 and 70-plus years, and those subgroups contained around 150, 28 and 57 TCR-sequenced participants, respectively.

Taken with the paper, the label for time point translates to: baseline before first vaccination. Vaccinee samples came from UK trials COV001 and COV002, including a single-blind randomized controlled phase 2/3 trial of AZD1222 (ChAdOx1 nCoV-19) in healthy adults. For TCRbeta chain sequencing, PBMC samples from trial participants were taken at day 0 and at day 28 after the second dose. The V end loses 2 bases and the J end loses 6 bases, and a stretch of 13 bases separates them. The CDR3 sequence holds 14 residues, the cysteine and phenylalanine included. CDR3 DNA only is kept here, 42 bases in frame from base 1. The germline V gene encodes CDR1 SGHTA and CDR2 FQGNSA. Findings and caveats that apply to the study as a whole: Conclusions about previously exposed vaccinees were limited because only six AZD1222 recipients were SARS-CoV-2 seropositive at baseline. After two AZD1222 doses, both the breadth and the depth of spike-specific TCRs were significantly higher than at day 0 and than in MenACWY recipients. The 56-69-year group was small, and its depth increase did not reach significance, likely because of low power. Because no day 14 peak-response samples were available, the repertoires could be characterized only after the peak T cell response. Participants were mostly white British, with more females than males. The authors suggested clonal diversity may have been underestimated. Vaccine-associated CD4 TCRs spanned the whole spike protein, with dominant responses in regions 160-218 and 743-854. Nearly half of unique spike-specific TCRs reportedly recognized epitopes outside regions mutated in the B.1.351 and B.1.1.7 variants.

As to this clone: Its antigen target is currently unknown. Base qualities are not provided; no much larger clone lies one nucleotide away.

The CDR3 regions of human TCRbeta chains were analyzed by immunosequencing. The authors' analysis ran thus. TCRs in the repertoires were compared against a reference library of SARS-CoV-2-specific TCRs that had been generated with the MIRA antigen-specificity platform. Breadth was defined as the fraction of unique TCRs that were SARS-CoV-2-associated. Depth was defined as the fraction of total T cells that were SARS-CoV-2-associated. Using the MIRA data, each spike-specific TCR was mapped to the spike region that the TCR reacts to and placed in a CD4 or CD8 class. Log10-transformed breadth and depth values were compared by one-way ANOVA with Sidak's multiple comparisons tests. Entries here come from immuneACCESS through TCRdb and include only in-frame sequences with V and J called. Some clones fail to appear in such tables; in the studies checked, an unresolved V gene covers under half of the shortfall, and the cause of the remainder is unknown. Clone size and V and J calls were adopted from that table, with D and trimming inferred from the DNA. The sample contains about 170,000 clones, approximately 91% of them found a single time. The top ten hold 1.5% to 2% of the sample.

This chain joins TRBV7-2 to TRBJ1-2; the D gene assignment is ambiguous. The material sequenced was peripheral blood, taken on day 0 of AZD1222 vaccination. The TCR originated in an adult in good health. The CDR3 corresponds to CASSLRSVMDGYTF. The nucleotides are TGTGCCAGCAGCTTAAGATCGGTTATGGATGGCTACACCTTC.